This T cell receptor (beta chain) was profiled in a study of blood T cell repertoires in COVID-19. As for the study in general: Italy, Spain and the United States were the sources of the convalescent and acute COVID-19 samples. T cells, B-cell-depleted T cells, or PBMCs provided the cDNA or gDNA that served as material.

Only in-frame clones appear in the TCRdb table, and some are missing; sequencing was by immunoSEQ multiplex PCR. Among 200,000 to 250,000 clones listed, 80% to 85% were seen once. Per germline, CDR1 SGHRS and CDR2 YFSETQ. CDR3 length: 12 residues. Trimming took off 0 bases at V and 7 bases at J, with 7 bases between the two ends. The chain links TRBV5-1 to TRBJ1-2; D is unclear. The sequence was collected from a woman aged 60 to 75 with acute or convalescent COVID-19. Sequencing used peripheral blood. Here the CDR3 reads CASSLGAGGYTF. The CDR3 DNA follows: TGCGCCAGCAGCTTGGGGGCTGGTGGCTACACCTTC.